The rows below give T cell receptor beta chains drawn from one sample of a study of blood T cell repertoires in COVID-19. The table came from immunoSEQ multiplex PCR; TCRdb's copy has only in-frame clones and leaves some out. The sample has approximately 210,000 clones, 87% seen once. The sample was PBMCs or T cells enriched from blood (not recorded which). These receptor sequences come from a man under 40 in a cohort exposed to, infected with or recovered from COVID-19 (not recorded which). Both conserved end residues are part of each CDR3. A D gene is named only where the DNA matches it firmly. The size entry is marked missing in some rows and otherwise reads once, few, many or a size class.

.	TRBJ2-7	TRBV24-1	.	TGTGCCACCAGTGCCATAGGGGGTAACGAGCAGTACTTC	CATSAIGGNEQYF
.	TRBJ1-5	TRBV3-1/TRBV3-2	many	TGTGCCAGCAGCCAAGGAGCCGCCAGGATCAATCAGCCCCAGCATTTT	CASSQGAARINQPQHF
.	TRBJ1-1	TRBV4-3	once	TGCGCCAGCAGCCTCACAGTGAACACTGAAGCTTTCTTT	CASSLTVNTEAFF
.	TRBJ2-3	TRBV6-4	.	TGTGCCAGCAGTCCCAGGGGAAGAACAGATACGCAGTATTTT	CASSPRGRTDTQYF
TRBD1	TRBJ2-5	TRBV24-1	.	TGTGCCACCAGTGATTACCGGACAGGGTCAGGCCAAGAGACCCAGTACTTC	CATSDYRTGSGQETQYF
.	TRBJ1-2	TRBV9	.	TGTGCCAGCAGCGGCGCGGGCGTTCGGGGCTACACCTTC	CASSGAGVRGYTF
.	TRBJ1-2	TRBV24-1	.	TGTGCCACCAGTGAATCAGGGTCCCACTATGGCTACACCTTC	CATSESGSHYGYTF
TRBD2	TRBJ2-7	TRBV5-1	once	TGCGCCAGCCGGGCCCTAGCGGGATTCTACGAGCAGTACTTC	CASRALAGFYEQYF
.	TRBJ2-6	TRBV18	few	TGTGCCAGCTCACCCGCCCCTGGAGTCTTCAACGTCCTGACTTTC	CASSPAPGVFNVLTF
.	TRBJ1-1	TRBV7-9	.	TGTGCCAGCAGCCCGGACGGGAGGGAAGCTTTCTTT	CASSPDGREAFF
.	TRBJ1-6	TRBV27	.	TGTGCCAGCAGTTTCCATACCCCCTCCCCGGGACTGGGCTATAATTCACCCCTCCACTTT	CASSFHTPSPGLGYNSPLHF
TRBD1	TRBJ1-1	TRBV25-1	.	TGTGCCAGCAGTGGACAGGGATACACTGAAGCTTTCTTT	CASSGQGYTEAFF
.	TRBJ1-1	TRBV4-1	.	TGCGCCAGCAGCGAACAACGGGGCACTGAAGCTTTCTTT	CASSEQRGTEAFF
TRBD1	TRBJ1-5	TRBV19	.	TGTGCCAGTAGTAAAGGGACAGGGGGCGTCAGCAATCAGCCCCAGCATTTT	CASSKGTGGVSNQPQHF
.	TRBJ2-7	TRBV14	once	TGTGCCAGCAGCCCCCACAGGGACTCCTACGAGCAGTACTTC	CASSPHRDSYEQYF
TRBD1	TRBJ1-4	TRBV5-1	.	TGCGCCAGCAGCTCGATAACAGGGGGCGGTGAAAAACTGTTTTTT	CASSSITGGGEKLFF
.	TRBJ2-6	TRBV7-3	.	TGTGCCAGCAGCAGCCGCGCAGGGGACCCTGGGGCCAACGTCCTGACTTTC	CASSSRAGDPGANVLTF
TRBD2	TRBJ2-1	TRBV24-1	.	TGTGCCACCAGTGACCGGACTAGCGGCTACAATGAGCAGTTCTTC	CATSDRTSGYNEQFF
TRBD2	TRBJ2-2	TRBV7-3	once	TGTGCCAGCAGCTTAACGTTAAGAGGGGCGAGCGGGGGGAACACCGGGGAGCTGTTTTTT	CASSLTLRGASGGNTGELFF
TRBD1	TRBJ2-1	TRBV5-1	.	TGCGCCAGCAGTCCTCCCCATACCGGGACAGGGGATGAGCAGTTCTTC	CASSPPHTGTGDEQFF
.	TRBJ2-3	TRBV9	.	TGTGCCAGCAGCGTTGTTAGCGCCAGCACAGATACGCAGTATTTT	CASSVVSASTDTQYF
.	TRBJ1-4	TRBV13	once	TGTGCCAGCAGCTTACAGGCCGTTGAAAAACTGTTTTTT	CASSLQAVEKLFF
.	TRBJ1-1	TRBV7-8	.	TGTGCCACCAGAGGGGAGGCGACCACTGAAGCTTTCTTT	CATRGEATTEAFF
TRBD1	TRBJ2-7	TRBV11-2	.	TGTGCCAGCAGCTTCACAGGGGAAGGGGCCTACGAGCAGTACTTC	CASSFTGEGAYEQYF
TRBD1	TRBJ2-7	TRBV24-1	.	TGTGCCACCAGTGAGGCGACAGGGGGTACAAGGGAGCAGTACTTC	CATSEATGGTREQYF
TRBD2	TRBJ2-7	TRBV5-1	.	TGCGCCAGCAGCGTAGCGGGAGGGGTCTACGAGCAGTACTTC	CASSVAGGVYEQYF
.	TRBJ1-1	TRBV25-1	.	TGTGCCACCATGTTTGGACATCGGACTGAAGCTTTCTTT	CATMFGHRTEAFF
TRBD1	TRBJ1-5	TRBV7-2	.	TGTGCCAGCAGTTCGGACAGGGGAGTGTATCAGCCCCAGCATTTT	CASSSDRGVYQPQHF
.	TRBJ1-1	TRBV2	.	TGTGCCAGCAGTGAATCGGTACAGCTTAATATGGGTTACACTGAAGCTTTCTTT	CASSESVQLNMGYTEAFF
TRBD1	TRBJ2-7	TRBV5-1	many	TGCGCCAGCAGCTTGTTACCCCCGGGACAGGGGGCGAACGAGCAGTACTTC	CASSLLPPGQGANEQYF
TRBD2	TRBJ2-1	TRBV24-1	.	TGTGCCACCAGTGATTTGGGACTAGCGGGGAAGGACAATGAGCAGTTCTTC	CATSDLGLAGKDNEQFF
TRBD2	TRBJ2-2	TRBV3-1/TRBV3-2	.	TGTGCCAGCAGCCGGACTAGCGGGACGAACACCGGGGAGCTGTTTTTT	CASSRTSGTNTGELFF
.	TRBJ1-5	TRBV24-1	few	TGTGCCACCAGTGACTTGGGCCAGCCCCAGCATTTT	CATSDLGQPQHF
.	TRBJ2-3	TRBV9	.	TGTGCCAGCAGCGTAGGGACTACAGATACGCAGTATTTT	CASSVGTTDTQYF
.	TRBJ2-7	TRBV7-2	once	TGTGCCAGCAGCTCCTACGAGCGGAACTACGAGCAGTACTTC	CASSSYERNYEQYF
TRBD2	TRBJ2-3	TRBV29-1	.	TGCAGCGTTGATGGGCTCTATGGGACTAGCGGGCGTACGGGAGATACGCAGTATTTT	CSVDGLYGTSGRTGDTQYF
.	TRBJ2-1	TRBV7-2	.	TGTGCCAGCAGCTTAGGGGCGGGAATCTCGAATGAGCAGTTCTTC	CASSLGAGISNEQFF
TRBD1	TRBJ2-3	TRBV14	.	TGTGCCAGCAGCAATGAGACAGGGGCAGATACGCAGTATTTT	CASSNETGADTQYF
TRBD1	TRBJ2-5	TRBV6-5	.	TGTGCCAGCAGTCCTCCGGACAGGGGTGAGACCCAGTACTTC	CASSPPDRGETQYF
TRBD1	TRBJ1-3	TRBV6-1	.	TGTGCCAGCAGTGACAGGGGGCTGATAGGAAACACCATATATTTT	CASSDRGLIGNTIYF
.	TRBJ2-7	TRBV6-5	.	TGTGCCAGCAGTCACTCCAGCTCCTACGAGCAGTACTTC	CASSHSSSYEQYF
TRBD1	TRBJ2-1	TRBV27	.	TGTGCCAGCAGTTTATCAGGACAGGGAGAGAATGAGCAGTTCTTC	CASSLSGQGENEQFF
.	TRBJ2-2	TRBV15	.	TGTGCCACCAGCAGAGATGACCGGGAGTCGAACACCGGGGAGCTGTTTTTT	CATSRDDRESNTGELFF
.	TRBJ2-7	TRBV7-8	.	TGTGCCAGCAGCTTAGCGGGGGGAAACCCCTACGAGCAGTACTTC	CASSLAGGNPYEQYF
.	TRBJ1-2	TRBV7-9	few	TGTGCCAGCAGCTCCAAGGACCGAGAGGCGGGGTTAGGGTATGGCTACACCTTC	CASSSKDREAGLGYGYTF
TRBD2	TRBJ2-5	TRBV19	.	TGTGCCAGTAGCACCTGGACTAGCGGGACCGATCAAGAGACCCAGTACTTC	CASSTWTSGTDQETQYF
.	TRBJ2-3	TRBV21-1	.	TGTGCCAGCAGCAAAGACCCCGCGATTAGCACAGATACGCAGTATTTT	CASSKDPAISTDTQYF
TRBD1	TRBJ2-1	TRBV29-1	.	TGCAGCGTTGAAAGTGGGACAGGGACCTACAATGAGCAGTTCTTC	CSVESGTGTYNEQFF
.	TRBJ1-2	TRBV27	.	TGTGCCAGCAGACCACAGGGACCGGGTGGCTACACCTTC	CASRPQGPGGYTF
TRBD1	TRBJ2-7	TRBV2	once	TGTGCCAGCAGTGAACTTAGTGGGACAGAGGACGAGCAGTACTTC	CASSELSGTEDEQYF
TRBD2	TRBJ2-2	TRBV9	.	TGTGCCAGCAGCGTAGGACTAGCGGGGGCCGGGGAGCTGTTTTTT	CASSVGLAGAGELFF
.	TRBJ2-3	TRBV11-2	.	TGTGCCAGCAGCTTGATCAATACAGGGACGAGGGGCACAGATACGCAGTATTTT	CASSLINTGTRGTDTQYF
.	TRBJ1-6	TRBV2	.	TGTGCCAGCATCAACGGACGGGGAAATAATTCACCCCTCCACTTT	CASINGRGNNSPLHF
.	TRBJ1-1	TRBV4-1	.	TGCGCCAGCAGCCCACCCGGGAGCCAAGAAGCTTTCTTT	CASSPPGSQEAFF
.	TRBJ2-3	TRBV4-1	.	TGCGCCAGCTCCATGGACAGAACAGATACGCAGTATTTT	CASSMDRTDTQYF
.	TRBJ2-1	TRBV19	once	TGTGCCAGTAGTATCGGGGGGCAGGGAGGCAATGAGCAGTTCTTC	CASSIGGQGGNEQFF
.	TRBJ2-3	TRBV27	.	TGTGCCAGCAGCACCCTGGGGGGGCGGCGCACAGATACGCAGTATTTT	CASSTLGGRRTDTQYF
TRBD2	TRBJ2-2	TRBV7-9	.	TGTGCCAGCAGCTTAGCAGCGGGAGGGGACACCGGGGAGCTGTTTTTT	CASSLAAGGDTGELFF
.	TRBJ1-1	TRBV6-5	.	TGTGCCAGCACCCGCCTGAGAATGAACACTGAAGCTTTCTTT	CASTRLRMNTEAFF